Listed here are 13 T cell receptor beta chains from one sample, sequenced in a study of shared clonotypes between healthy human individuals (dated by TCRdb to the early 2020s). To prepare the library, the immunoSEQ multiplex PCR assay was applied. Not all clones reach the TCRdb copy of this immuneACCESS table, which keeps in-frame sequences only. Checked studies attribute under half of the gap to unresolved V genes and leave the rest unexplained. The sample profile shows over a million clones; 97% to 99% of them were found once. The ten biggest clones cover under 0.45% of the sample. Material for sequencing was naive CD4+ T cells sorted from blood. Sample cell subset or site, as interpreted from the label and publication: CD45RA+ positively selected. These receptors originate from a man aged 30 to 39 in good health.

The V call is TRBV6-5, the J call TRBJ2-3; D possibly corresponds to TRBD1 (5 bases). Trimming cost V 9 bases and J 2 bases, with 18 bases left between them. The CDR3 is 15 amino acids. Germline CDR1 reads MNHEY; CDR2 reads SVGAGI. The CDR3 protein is CASPPADTVTDTQYF. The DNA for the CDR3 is TGTGCCAGTCCCCCGGCGGACACCGTCACAGATACGCAGTATTTT.

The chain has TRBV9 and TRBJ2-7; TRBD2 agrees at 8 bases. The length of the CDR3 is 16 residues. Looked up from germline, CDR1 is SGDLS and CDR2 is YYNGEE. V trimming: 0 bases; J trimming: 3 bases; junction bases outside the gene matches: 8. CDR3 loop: CASSVGASGRLYEQYF. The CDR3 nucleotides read TGTGCCAGCAGCGTAGGTGCAAGCGGGAGACTCTACGAGCAGTACTTC.

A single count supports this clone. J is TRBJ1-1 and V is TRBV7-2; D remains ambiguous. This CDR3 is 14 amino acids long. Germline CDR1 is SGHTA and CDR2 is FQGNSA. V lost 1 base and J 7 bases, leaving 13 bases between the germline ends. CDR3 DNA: TGTGCCAGCAGCTTAGATCGGGGAGGGAGTGAAGCTTTCTTT. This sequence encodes CASSLDRGGSEAFF.

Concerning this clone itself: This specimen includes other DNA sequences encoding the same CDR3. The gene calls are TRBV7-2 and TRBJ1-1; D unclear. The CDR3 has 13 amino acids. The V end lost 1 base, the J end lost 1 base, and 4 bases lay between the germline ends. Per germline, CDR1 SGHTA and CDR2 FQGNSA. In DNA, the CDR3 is TGTGCCAGCAGCTTAGACAGGAACACTGAAGCTTTCTTT. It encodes CASSLDRNTEAFF.

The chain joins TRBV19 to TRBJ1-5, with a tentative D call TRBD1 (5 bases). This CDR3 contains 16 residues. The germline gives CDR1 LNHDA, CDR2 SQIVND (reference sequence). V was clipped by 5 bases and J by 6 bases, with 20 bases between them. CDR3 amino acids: CASSSHRRGLGQPQHF. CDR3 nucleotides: TGTGCCAGTAGTTCTCACAGACGGGGCTTGGGTCAGCCCCAGCATTTT.

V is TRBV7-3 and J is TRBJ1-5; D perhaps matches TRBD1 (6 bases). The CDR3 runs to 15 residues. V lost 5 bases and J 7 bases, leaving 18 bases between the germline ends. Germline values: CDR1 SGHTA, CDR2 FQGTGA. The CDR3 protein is CASSLRTDSGQPQHF. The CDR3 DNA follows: TGTGCCAGCAGCCTACGGACAGACTCGGGGCAGCCCCAGCATTTT.

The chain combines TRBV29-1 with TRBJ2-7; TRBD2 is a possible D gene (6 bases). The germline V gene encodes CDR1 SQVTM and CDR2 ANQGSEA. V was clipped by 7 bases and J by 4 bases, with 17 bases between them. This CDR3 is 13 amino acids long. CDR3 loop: CSGGAAGNYEQYF. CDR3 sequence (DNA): TGCAGCGGCGGGGCAGCAGGCAATTACGAGCAGTACTTC.

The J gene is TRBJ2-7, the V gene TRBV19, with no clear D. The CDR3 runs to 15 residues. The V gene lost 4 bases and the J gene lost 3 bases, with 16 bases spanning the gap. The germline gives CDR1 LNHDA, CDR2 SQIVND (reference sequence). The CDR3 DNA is TGTGCCAGTAGTAGAGTGATGCAGGCAATCTACGAGCAGTACTTC. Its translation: CASSRVMQAIYEQYF.

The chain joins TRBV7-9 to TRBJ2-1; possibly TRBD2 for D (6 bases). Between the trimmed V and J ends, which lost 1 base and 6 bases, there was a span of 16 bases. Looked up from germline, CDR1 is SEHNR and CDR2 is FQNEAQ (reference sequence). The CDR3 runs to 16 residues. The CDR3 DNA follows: TGTGCCAGCAGCTTAGAAGGAACTAGCCGGGTCAATGAGCAGTTCTTC. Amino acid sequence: CASSLEGTSRVNEQFF.

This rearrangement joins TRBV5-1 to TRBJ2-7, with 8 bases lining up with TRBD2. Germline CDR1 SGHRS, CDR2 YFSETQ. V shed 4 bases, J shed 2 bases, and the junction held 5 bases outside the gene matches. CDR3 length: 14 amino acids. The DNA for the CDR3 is TGCGCCAGCAGCCCGGGACTAGTAACCTACGAGCAGTACTTC. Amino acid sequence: CASSPGLVTYEQYF.

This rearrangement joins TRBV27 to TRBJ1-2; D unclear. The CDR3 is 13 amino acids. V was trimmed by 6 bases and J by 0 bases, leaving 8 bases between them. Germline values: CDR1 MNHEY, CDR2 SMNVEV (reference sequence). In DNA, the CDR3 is TGTGCCAGCAGGGCAGGAGCTAACTATGGCTACACCTTC. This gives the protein CASRAGANYGYTF.

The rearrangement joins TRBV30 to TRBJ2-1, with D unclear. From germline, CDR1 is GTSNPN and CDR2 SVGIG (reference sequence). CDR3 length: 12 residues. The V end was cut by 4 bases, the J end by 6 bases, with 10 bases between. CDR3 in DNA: TGTGCCTGGACAGTCGTAGGCAATGAGCAGTTCTTC. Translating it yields CAWTVVGNEQFF. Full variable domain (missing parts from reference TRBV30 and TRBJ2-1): SQTIHQWPATLVQPVGSPLSLECTVEGTSNPNLYWYRQAAGRGLQLLFYSVGIGQISSEVPQNLSASRPQDRQFILSSKKLLLSDSGFYLCAWTVVGNEQFFGPGTRLTVL.

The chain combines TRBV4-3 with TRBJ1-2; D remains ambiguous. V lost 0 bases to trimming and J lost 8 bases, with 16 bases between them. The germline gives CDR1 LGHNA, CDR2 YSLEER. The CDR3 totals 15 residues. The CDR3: CASSQELLTWGGYTF. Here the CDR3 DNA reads TGCGCCAGCAGCCAAGAACTCCTTACCTGGGGAGGCTACACCTTC.